Each of the 30 T cell receptor beta chains below was sequenced from the same sample in a study of T-cell memory formation after mild COVID-19. TCRdb called the 5' RACE reads again in MiXCR, with one record for every CDR3 protein. The sample holds some 410,000 distinct CDR3 sequences, about a quarter seen once. Sequencing was carried out using PBMCs or a T cell subset sorted from them (not recorded which). The origin of the receptors is an adult woman who had mild COVID-19 (a few samples of this study predate the infection). Cell type and time point are not known.

A few counts support this clonotype. The genes are TRBV12-3 or TRBV12-4 and TRBJ2-3; 8 nucleotides match TRBD1. Unmatched junction bases numbered 7, after V lost 7 bases and J lost 1 base. This CDR3 has 15 residues. The CDR3 nucleotides read TGTGCCAGCAAACCCCCGGGACAGGGCACAGATACGCAGTATTTT. Its translation is CASKPPGQGTDTQYF.

The chain recombines TRBV4-2 with TRBJ2-7, with 11 positions matching TRBD2. Germline V CDR1 and CDR2: LGHNA, YNFKEQ. There are 15 residues in the CDR3. Unmatched junction bases numbered 2, after V lost 1 base and J lost 3 bases. CDR3 region: CASSQVGTSGYEQYF. CDR3 sequence (DNA): TGTGCCAGCAGCCAAGTTGGGACTAGCGGCTACGAGCAGTACTTC.

J is TRBJ2-5 and V is TRBV6-2 or TRBV6-3; 9 nucleotides agree with TRBD2. CDR3 length equals 18 residues. Germline lookup yields CDR1 MNHEY and CDR2 SVGEGT. V was clipped by 5 bases and J by 0 bases; unmatched bases: 13. The CDR3 nucleotides are TGTGCCAGCAGTACCGGCGGGGTAGCGGGAGCCTACCAAGAGACCCAGTACTTC. It codes for CASSTGGVAGAYQETQYF.

The chain carries TRBV7-9 and TRBJ2-5; D may be TRBD2 (5 bases). Germline loops: CDR1 SEHNR, CDR2 FQNEAQ (reference sequence). The CDR3 is 17 amino acids. The V end lost 5 bases, the J end lost 2 bases, and 21 bases lay between the germline ends. CDR3 in amino acids: CASSTRAIQWGQETQYF. CDR3 DNA sequence: TGTGCCAGCAGCACGCGGGCCATTCAGTGGGGTCAAGAGACCCAGTACTTC.

There are many counts of this clonotype. The chain links TRBV11-2 to TRBJ2-1; no clear D gene. The CDR3 is made up of 15 amino acids. The ends were cut back, 3 bases at V and 2 bases at J, with 11 bases in the middle. Per germline, CDR1 SGHAT and CDR2 FQNNGV. The CDR3 reads CASSFGPGTYNEQFF. The CDR3 DNA reads as TGTGCCAGCAGCTTTGGGCCAGGAACCTACAATGAGCAGTTCTTC.

The V and J genes are TRBV5-6 and TRBJ1-1; D is unclear. Per germline, CDR1 SGHDT and CDR2 YYEEEE. The V end was cut by 0 bases, the J end by 1 base, with 7 bases between. This CDR3 contains 14 residues. In DNA, the CDR3 is TGTGCCAGCAGCTTGGTCAGGCGGAACACTGAAGCTTTCTTT. It encodes CASSLVRRNTEAFF.

This chain uses TRBV7-3 with TRBJ2-2; no reliable D call. Trimming took off 2 bases at V and 5 bases at J, with 9 bases between the two ends. Germline CDR1 reads SGHTA; CDR2 reads FQGTGA. The CDR3 is 14 amino acids. The CDR3 here is CASSLGPETGELFF. CDR3 DNA: TGTGCCAGCAGCTTAGGGCCGGAGACCGGGGAGCTGTTTTTT.

The V gene is TRBV15, the J gene TRBJ2-2, with a possible D match to TRBD1 (6 bases). Trimming pared 0 bases from V and 6 bases from J, leaving 8 bases between. The CDR3 extends over 14 amino acids. CDR1 is LNHNV, CDR2 YYDKDF, per germline (reference sequence). The CDR3 loop reads CATSRDKGAGELFF. The CDR3 nucleotides read TGTGCCACCAGCAGAGATAAGGGGGCCGGGGAGCTGTTTTTT.

This clonotype came up a few times. V usage is TRBV5-6 and J usage is TRBJ1-1; D gene unclear. From germline, CDR1 is SGHDT and CDR2 YYEEEE. Trimming shortened V by 2 bases and J by 4 bases, and 12 bases separated the two germline ends. The CDR3 covers 14 residues. DNA of the CDR3: TGTGCCAGCAGCTTTTTCCCCTCGGGCACTGAAGCTTTCTTT. Protein: CASSFFPSGTEAFF.

This clonotype was picked up a small number of times. This chain links TRBV24-1 with TRBJ1-2; D uncertain. The CDR3 runs to 12 residues. Germline-derived CDR1 and CDR2 are KGHDR and SFDVKD. Deletions cut 1 base from V and 6 bases from J, with 5 bases between. The CDR3 nucleotides are TGTGCCACCAGTGATTTTGGGAATGGCTACACCTTC. It encodes CATSDFGNGYTF.

Concerning this clonotype itself: A much more abundant neighbour one base away suggests this may be a read error. The chain is built from TRBV6-6 and TRBJ2-2; perhaps TRBD1 as D (6 bases). CDR1 and CDR2 (germline): MNHNY, SVGAGI (reference sequence). The V gene lost 6 bases and the J gene lost 0 bases, with 11 bases spanning the gap. This CDR3 spans 15 amino acids. CDR3 loop: CASSPGTPNTGELFF. The CDR3 nucleotides are TGTGCCAGCAGCCCCGGGACACCGAACACCGGGGAGCTGTTTTTT.

The chain couples TRBV24-1 to TRBJ2-2; D not resolved. V gave up 9 bases and J gave up 1 base, with 8 bases separating them. This CDR3 comprises 13 residues. Germline V gene lookup returns CDR1 KGHDR and CDR2 SFDVKD. CDR3 region: CATLDRNTGELFF. The CDR3 DNA is TGTGCCACCCTCGACCGGAACACCGGGGAGCTGTTTTTT.

In this sample, this clonotype turned up a few times. The chain is built from TRBV14 and TRBJ2-5, with 7 bases identical to TRBD2. With 2 bases clipped from V and 4 bases from J, the junction kept 7 bases outside the gene matches. Germline V CDR1 and CDR2: SGHDN, FVKESK. CDR3 length: 15 residues. CDR3 bases: TGTGCCAGCAGCCAATCATTCGCGGGAGCAGAGACCCAGTACTTC. It yields the protein CASSQSFAGAETQYF.

The V gene is TRBV6-5, the J gene TRBJ2-7; 7 bases map to TRBD2. CDR3 length: 14 amino acids. V trimming: 5 bases; J trimming: 2 bases; junction bases outside the gene matches: 6. Germline V gene lookup returns CDR1 MNHEY and CDR2 SVGAGI. In DNA, the CDR3 is TGTGCCAGCAGTCAAGCGGGGTGGGCCTACGAGCAGTACTTC. Its translation: CASSQAGWAYEQYF.

This clonotype was picked up many times. The V and J genes are TRBV5-1 and TRBJ2-1; D might be TRBD2 (6 bases). Trimming stripped 4 bases from V and 3 bases from J, with 14 bases between. Germline V gives CDR1 SGHRS, CDR2 YFSETQ. The CDR3 totals 15 residues. CDR3 nucleotide sequence: TGCGCCAGCAGCCCCGGGGCGGGGATCTACAATGAGCAGTTCTTC. Its translation is CASSPGAGIYNEQFF.

This clonotype was recorded a few times. This sequence joins TRBV7-7 and TRBJ2-7, with TRBD1 matching 10 bases. CDR3 size: 17 residues. Germline values: CDR1 SSHAT, CDR2 FNYEAQ (reference sequence). J gave up 6 bases and V 2 bases, and 13 bases lay outside the gene matches. The DNA for the CDR3 is TGTGCCAGCAGCTTAACTCCCCCGGGACAGGGGACACCCGAGCAGTACTTC. Amino acid sequence: CASSLTPPGQGTPEQYF.

This clonotype was seen at least ten times. The chain has TRBV6-2 or TRBV6-3 and TRBJ2-2; D might be TRBD1 or TRBD2, each matching 5 bases. With 10 bases removed from V and 3 bases from J, the gap between germline ends came to 12 bases. The CDR3 has 13 amino acids. Germline V gene lookup returns CDR1 MNHEY and CDR2 SVGEGT. The DNA for the CDR3 is TGTGCCATACGGGGCCCTTACACCGGGGAGCTGTTTTTT. Translated: CAIRGPYTGELFF.

The rearrangement uses TRBV5-6 and TRBJ1-1, with D possibly TRBD1 on 6 matching bases. Trimming took 4 bases from V and 7 from J, leaving 17 bases between them. Germline lookup yields CDR1 SGHDT and CDR2 YYEEEE. This CDR3 is 14 amino acids long. This CDR3 reads CASSPLAGVDEAFF. DNA of the CDR3: TGTGCCAGCAGCCCGCTGGCAGGGGTTGATGAAGCTTTCTTT.

The chain employs TRBV12-3 or TRBV12-4 and TRBJ1-4; 9 nucleotides agree with TRBD1. J lost 13 bases, V lost 5 bases, and 14 bases had no gene match. The CDR3 sequence is 15 residues long. CDR3 residues: CASSREPGQGGGLFF. CDR3 DNA: TGTGCCAGCAGTAGGGAGCCGGGACAGGGTGGGGGACTGTTTTTT.

This clonotype was counted between two and nine times. This chain joins TRBV15 and TRBJ2-4; possibly TRBD1 for D (6 bases). V dropped 8 bases and J dropped 0 bases, with 14 bases sitting between them. The CDR3 is 15 amino acids. Germline CDR1 and CDR2: LNHNV and YYDKDF (reference sequence). DNA of the CDR3: TGTGCCACCCGGCGACAGGCGCTAGCCAAAAACATTCAGTACTTC. Translation gives CATRRQALAKNIQYF.

The chain couples TRBV29-1 to TRBJ2-2; TRBD1 matches 7 bases. This CDR3 is 14 amino acids long. Germline V CDR1 and CDR2: SQVTM, ANQGSEA. V was clipped by 3 bases and J by 6 bases; unmatched bases: 7. The CDR3 region has the DNA TGCAGCGTTGATCGAACAGGGGTGTCCGGGGAGCTGTTTTTT. Translation gives CSVDRTGVSGELFF.

The genes are TRBV12-3 or TRBV12-4 and TRBJ2-5; 12 bases agree with TRBD2. Trimming removed 3 bases from V and 4 bases from J; junction bases left unmatched: 9. The CDR3 contains 17 residues. DNA for the CDR3: TGTGCCAGCAGTTTCGGGCTAGCGGGGGGGCTAGGAGAGACCCAGTACTTC. Its translation is CASSFGLAGGLGETQYF.

The chain recombines TRBV29-1 with TRBJ2-6; the match to TRBD1 covers 7 bases. The germline gives CDR1 SQVTM, CDR2 ANQGSEA. Trimming cost V 0 bases and J 2 bases; bases outside gene matches: 10. The CDR3 consists of 18 residues. The CDR3 sequence: CSVEDGTEYATGANVLTF. The DNA of the CDR3 is TGCAGCGTTGAAGATGGGACAGAATATGCTACTGGGGCCAACGTCCTGACTTTC.

The rearrangement links TRBV6-5 to TRBJ2-7, with 10 nucleotides matching TRBD2. Germline V gene sequence: CDR1 MNHEY, CDR2 SVGAGI. CDR3 size: 15 residues. V was clipped by 6 bases and J by 0 bases; unmatched bases: 5. The CDR3 DNA sequence: TGTGCCAGCAGACCGGAGCGGGGGGGCTCCTACGAGCAGTACTTC. Translation: CASRPERGGSYEQYF.

This clonotype appeared a single time. The chain carries TRBV3-1 and TRBJ2-2; 9 bases are shared with TRBD2. The CDR3 length is 16 residues. With 1 base clipped from V and 4 bases from J, the junction kept 4 bases outside the gene matches. CDR1 is LGHDT and CDR2 is YNNKEL in the germline V gene (reference sequence). The CDR3 DNA sequence: TGTGCCAGCAGCCAAGGACTAGCGGTTCTCACCGGGGAGCTGTTTTTT. Translating gives CASSQGLAVLTGELFF.

V usage is TRBV18 and J usage is TRBJ1-5, with 7 positions matching TRBD1. The CDR3 sequence is 17 residues long. Germline CDR1 KGHSH, CDR2 LQKENI. The J segment lost 6 bases and the V segment lost 0 bases, leaving 11 bases of the junction unmatched. CDR3 coding DNA: TGTGCCAGCTCACCACCGGGGACAGCTTTAGGGGCTCAGCCCCAGCATTTT. Its protein is CASSPPGTALGAQPQHF.

This clonotype has just a few counts. The rearrangement links TRBV6-2 or TRBV6-3 to TRBJ2-3; 7 nucleotides line up with TRBD1. The CDR3 covers 15 residues. J was trimmed by 3 bases and V by 4 bases; bases with no gene match: 7. From germline, CDR1 is MNHEY and CDR2 SVGEGT. CDR3 sequence reads: CASSSGQDETDTQYF. CDR3 in DNA: TGTGCCAGCAGTTCAGGACAGGATGAAACAGATACGCAGTATTTT.

In DNA, the CDR3 is TGTGCCTGGACTCGGACAGGAGGTGATGGCTACACCTTC. This gives the protein CAWTRTGGDGYTF. The rearrangement links TRBV30 to TRBJ1-2; 7 nucleotides align to TRBD1. Germline CDR1 is GTSNPN and CDR2 is SVGIG (reference sequence). The CDR3 has 13 residues. V lost 4 bases and J lost 6; bases outside the gene matches: 8.

The V gene is TRBV24-1, the J gene TRBJ2-2; either TRBD1 or TRBD2 may supply D (5 bases each). CDR3 length equals 13 residues. V was trimmed by 8 bases and J by 2 bases, leaving 8 bases between them. Germline loops: CDR1 KGHDR, CDR2 SFDVKD. The CDR3 DNA sequence: TGTGCCACCAAAGGGACCAACACCGGGGAGCTGTTTTTT. Protein sequence: CATKGTNTGELFF.

The V call is TRBV29-1, the J call TRBJ2-5, with D possibly matching TRBD2 (6 bases). Germline CDR1 reads SQVTM; CDR2 reads ANQGSEA. This CDR3 has 11 residues. V was shortened by 6 bases and J by 7 bases, with 12 bases between the two germline ends. CDR3 in DNA: TGCAGCGTCCGACTGGGGGGGACCCAGTACTTC. Translated: CSVRLGGTQYF.